This T cell receptor beta chain was found in a study of cytomegalovirus exposure and HLA in healthy donors. This clone was recorded only once. Its matching antigen is unknown. Findings and caveats of the study: Testing in vitro showed a few CMV-associated chains specific for CMV antigens. Reportedly, cytomegalovirus status was diagnosed with high sensitivity and specificity. Most TCR sequences proved rare, with some public TCRs found in many donors.

The donors were in the roughly 130-subject validation cohort; that cohort was separate from the roughly 730-subject first cohort. TCRdb's table, derived via immunoSEQ multiplex PCR, lists solely in-frame clones and lacks some. The data show 100,000 to 150,000 clones, around 90% seen once. The CDR3 sequence is 16 residues long. Trimming pared 0 bases from V and 2 bases from J, leaving 14 bases between. The V gene's germline CDR1 is SGDLS and CDR2 YYNGEE. J is TRBJ2-5 and V is TRBV9; D might be TRBD2 (6 bases). Sequences were obtained from PBMCs. The sequence came from a young woman in good health and CMV-seronegative. The DNA of the CDR3 is TGTGCCAGCAGCGTAGAGGATAGCGGAGATCAAGAGACCCAGTACTTC. It specifies CASSVEDSGDQETQYF.